This T cell receptor (beta chain) was found in a study of T-cell reconstitution after alpha-beta-depleted transplantation in children. Preparation of the TCRbeta library used unique molecular identifiers. TCRdb re-called the PCR reads through MiXCR, storing one row per CDR3 protein. Among approximately 590,000 distinct CDR3 sequences, over 9.5% were seen once, and the ten largest hold 4% to 5%. The material was PBMCs from the stem cell graft donor, obtained from the stem cell graft. This TCR derives from a human donor who donated a stem cell graft to a child with acute myeloid leukemia.

The CDR3 DNA is TGTGCCAGCAGAATAGAGGAGGGAGGGCCGGGGGAGCAGTACTTC. This sequence encodes CASRIEEGGPGEQYF. J is TRBJ2-7 and V is TRBV9; 7 bases fit TRBD2. V was pared by 5 bases and J by 7 bases, with 15 bases of the junction left unmatched. Germline CDR1 SGDLS, CDR2 YYNGEE. This CDR3 has 15 amino acids. The variable domain in full, completed from reference TRBV9 and TRBJ2-7, reads DSGVTQTPKHLITATGQRVTLRCSPRSGDLSVYWYQQSLDQGLQFLIQYYNGEERAKGNILERFSAQQFPDLHSELNLSSLELGDSALYFCASRIEEGGPGEQYFGPGTRLTVT.